This T cell receptor beta chain derives from a study of post-analysis software for immune sequencing data. Study-wide points: About 5 TRBV segments (TRBV5-6, TRBV5-1 and TRBV20-1 among them) occurred more frequently in patients than in controls.

The CDR3 has 15 residues. As to this clonotype: Its specificity is unknown. A junction end diverges from the germline sequence, so it may reflect a read error.

The TCR beta cDNA libraries carried unique molecular identifiers. TCRdb itself ran the PCR reads through MiXCR, one entry per CDR3 protein. The repertoire holds about 500,000 distinct CDR3 sequences, with around 40% as singletons. The gene calls are TRBV12-3 or TRBV12-4 and TRBJ1-6; 9 bases map to TRBD1. Sample: blood. This clonotype originated in a girl aged 10-17 years with multiple sclerosis. In DNA, the CDR3 is TGTGCCAGCAGACGCTCCGGGACAGGGTATTCGCCCCTCCACTTT. Translating it yields CASRRSGTGYSPLHF.